This TCR beta chain was found in a study of blood T cell repertoires in COVID-19. Germline trimming cut 4 bases from V and 6 bases from J; bases unmatched to any gene: 3. The V gene's germline CDR1 is SGHNT and CDR2 YYREEE (reference sequence). CDR3 size: 13 residues. TCRdb keeps only in-frame clones here, not all; method: immunoSEQ multiplex PCR. The sample includes around 230,000 clones, approximately 87% of them seen just once. This TCR came from an older woman with active or convalescent COVID-19. The chain combines TRBV5-4 with TRBJ2-4, with 8 bases identical to TRBD2. Specimen: peripheral blood. CDR3 loop: CASSPGGGNIQYF. CDR3 sequence (DNA): TGTGCCAGCAGCCCGGGGGGGGGAAACATTCAGTACTTC.